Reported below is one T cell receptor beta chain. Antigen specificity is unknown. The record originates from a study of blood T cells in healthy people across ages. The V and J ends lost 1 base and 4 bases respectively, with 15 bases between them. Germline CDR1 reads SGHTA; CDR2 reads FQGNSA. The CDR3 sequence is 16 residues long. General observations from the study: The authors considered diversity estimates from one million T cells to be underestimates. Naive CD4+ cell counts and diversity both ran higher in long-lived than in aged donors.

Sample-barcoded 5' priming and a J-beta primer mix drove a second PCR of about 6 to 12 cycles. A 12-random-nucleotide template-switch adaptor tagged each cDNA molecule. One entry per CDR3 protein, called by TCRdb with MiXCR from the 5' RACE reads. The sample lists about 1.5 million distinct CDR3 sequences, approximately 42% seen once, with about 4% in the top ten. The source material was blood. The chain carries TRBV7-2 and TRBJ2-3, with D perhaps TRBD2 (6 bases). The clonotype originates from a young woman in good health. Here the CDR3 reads CASSLVPVGGADTQYF. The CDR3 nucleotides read TGTGCCAGCAGCTTAGTTCCGGTCGGGGGAGCAGATACGCAGTATTTT.